The 26 T cell receptor beta chains presented below share a single source sample, sequenced in a study of T cell repertoires in cytomegalovirus infection. Via MiXCR, TCRdb re-called the reads, giving one row per CDR3 protein. Here the sample spans approximately 490,000 distinct CDR3 sequences, about 11% being singletons. The specimen sequenced was PBMCs. These receptors all come from a human donor in good health (CMV status not recorded). Some clones in this sample may be carry-over from other donors' samples.

The V and J genes are TRBV5-6 and TRBJ1-1; D not resolved. CDR3 length equals 12 residues. The germline V and J ends were trimmed by 0 bases and 10 bases, with 10 bases remaining between them. The germline V gene has CDR1 SGHDT and CDR2 YYEEEE. The CDR3 reads CASSLGGLSAFF. In nucleotides, the CDR3 is TGTGCCAGCAGCTTGGGTGGGTTATCAGCTTTCTTT. Filled out from reference TRBV5-6 and TRBJ1-1, the complete variable domain reads DAGVTQSPTHLIKTRGQQVTLRCSPKSGHDTVSWYQQALGQGPQFIFQYYEEEERQRGNFPDRFSGHQFPNYSSELNVNALLLGDSALYLCASSLGGLSAFFGQGTRLTVV.

In DNA, the CDR3 is TGTGCCAGCAGCCCACGGGGGGGGGGTCCCGTCCTGACTTTC. It translates to CASSPRGGGPVLTF. The genes are TRBV9 and TRBJ2-6, with 8 bases matching TRBD2. Germline V gene data show CDR1 as SGDLS and CDR2 as YYNGEE. The CDR3 extends over 14 amino acids. V shed 4 bases and J 12 bases; nucleotides not matched to a gene: 9.

Many counts were recorded for this clonotype. The chain joins TRBV5-1 to TRBJ2-3; D unresolved. The CDR3 sequence is 15 residues long. Germline V gene lookup returns CDR1 SGHRS and CDR2 YFSETQ. V was clipped by 0 bases and J by 2 bases, with 10 bases between them. CDR3 sequence: CASSLEVGTTDTQYF. In DNA, the CDR3 is TGCGCCAGCAGCTTGGAGGTGGGAACCACAGATACGCAGTATTTT.

At least ten counts were recorded for this clonotype. The V and J genes are TRBV19 and TRBJ1-5; D is uncertain. This CDR3 is built from 15 residues. The ends were cut back, 7 bases at V and 6 bases at J, with 19 bases in the middle. Germline CDR1 LNHDA, CDR2 SQIVND (reference sequence). The CDR3 reads CASTLDLSTPQPQHF. The DNA of the CDR3 is TGTGCCAGTACTTTGGACCTTTCGACTCCTCAGCCCCAGCATTTT.

The chain employs TRBV6-1 and TRBJ1-2; 9 bases are a match to TRBD1. The V gene's germline CDR1 is MNHNS and CDR2 SASEGT. Unmatched junction bases numbered 5, after V lost 10 bases and J lost 2 bases. This CDR3 spans 13 amino acids. CDR3 in amino acids: CATTGGLNYGYTF. CDR3 nucleotide sequence: TGTGCCACTACAGGGGGCCTCAACTATGGCTACACCTTC.

This clonotype turned up a few times. V usage is TRBV9 and J usage is TRBJ1-4, with D uncertain. The CDR3 length is 16 residues. CDR1 and CDR2 from the germline V gene are SGDLS and YYNGEE. V was cut by 4 bases and J by 0 bases, with 13 bases left in between. CDR3 residues: CASSPQPTTTNEKLFF. Here the CDR3 DNA reads TGTGCCAGCAGCCCCCAACCGACAACAACTAATGAAAAACTGTTTTTT.

This clonotype was observed many times. The CDR3 nucleotides are TGTGCCAGCAGCTCTAGGGGGGACGCAACTAATGAAAAACTGTTTTTT. Its translation: CASSSRGDATNEKLFF. This sequence joins TRBV5-5 and TRBJ1-4; TRBD1 is a possible D gene (6 bases). Between the trimmed V and J ends, which lost 3 bases and 0 bases, there was a span of 12 bases. CDR3 length: 16 residues. CDR1 SGHKS and CDR2 YYEKEE come from the germline V gene (reference sequence).

The chain uses TRBV7-9 and TRBJ2-7; 7 bases match TRBD1. Looked up from germline, CDR1 is SEHNR and CDR2 is FQNEAQ (reference sequence). V was pared by 4 bases and J by 5 bases, with 17 bases of the junction left unmatched. This CDR3 comprises 17 residues. Here the CDR3 reads CASSSLTWTGQGHEQYF. CDR3 bases: TGTGCCAGCAGCTCTTTAACTTGGACAGGTCAGGGGCACGAGCAGTACTTC.

This clonotype was counted at least ten times. This chain joins TRBV28 and TRBJ1-1; 9 bases are shared with TRBD1. Germline trimming cut 6 bases from V and 1 base from J; bases unmatched to any gene: 9. Germline CDR1 is MDHEN and CDR2 is SYDVKM. CDR3 length: 16 amino acids. This chain's CDR3 is CASSLGQGHTNTEAFF. CDR3 sequence (DNA): TGTGCCAGCAGCCTCGGACAGGGGCATACGAACACTGAAGCTTTCTTT.

This clonotype was observed many times. The chain combines TRBV15 with TRBJ1-5; D might be TRBD1 (6 bases). V was trimmed by 6 bases and J by 11 bases, leaving 20 bases between them. The germline gives CDR1 LNHNV, CDR2 YYDKDF (reference sequence). The length of the CDR3 is 14 residues. The DNA of the CDR3 is TGTGCCACCAGTCCGCCGCACAAGGGGGAAGCCCAGCATTTT. Encoded protein: CATSPPHKGEAQHF.

In its sample, this clonotype was seen many times. V usage is TRBV7-8 and J usage is TRBJ1-2; 9 bases are shared with TRBD1. The CDR3 has 14 amino acids. Losses at the gene ends were 4 bases for V and 6 bases for J; bases not matched to a gene: 6. Germline V gives CDR1 SGHVS, CDR2 FQNEAQ. CDR3 bases: TGTGCCAGCAGCTCAGACAGGGGGTTGAATGGCTACACCTTC. Encoded protein: CASSSDRGLNGYTF.

Ten or more counts support this clonotype. V gene TRBV10-3 combines with J gene TRBJ2-3, with TRBD1 identical over 9 bases. The length of the CDR3 is 16 residues. In germline, CDR1 is ENHRY, CDR2 SYGVKD. Trimming took 0 bases from V and 2 from J; bases not matched to a gene: 3. The CDR3 DNA follows: TGTGCCATCAGTGAGTCGACAGGGGGGTCCACAGATACGCAGTATTTT. Protein product: CAISESTGGSTDTQYF.

V and J are TRBV6-6 and TRBJ2-2; D call uncertain. There are 14 residues in the CDR3. Looked up from germline, CDR1 is MNHNY and CDR2 is SVGAGI (reference sequence). Trimming left V 7 bases short and J 2 bases short, with 11 bases between. The CDR3 nucleotides read TGTGCCAGCACCATGGGTCTAAACACCGGGGAGCTGTTTTTT. Translation gives CASTMGLNTGELFF.

The chain combines TRBV19 with TRBJ2-7; D might be TRBD2 (6 bases). CDR3 size: 14 residues. Germline V lookup: CDR1 LNHDA, CDR2 SQIVND (reference sequence). Trimming cost V 5 bases and J 6 bases, with 17 bases left between them. CDR3: CASSGDLASVEQYF. In nucleotides, the CDR3 is TGTGCCAGTAGTGGGGATCTAGCGTCCGTCGAGCAGTACTTC.

This clonotype was observed a few times. This chain joins TRBV30 and TRBJ2-7; 9 nucleotides align to TRBD2. Per germline, CDR1 GTSNPN and CDR2 SVGIG (reference sequence). The CDR3 is 14 residues long. V shed 4 bases and J 2 bases; nucleotides not matched to a gene: 6. The CDR3 DNA reads TGTGCCTGGAATCCGGGACTAGCCACCTACGAGCAGTACTTC. This translates into CAWNPGLATYEQYF.

This clonotype has at least ten counts. This rearrangement joins TRBV7-6 to TRBJ2-1; D may be TRBD1 (5 bases). Trimming stripped 5 bases from V and 7 bases from J, with 18 bases between. Germline values: CDR1 SGHVS, CDR2 FNYEAQ. The CDR3 is 15 residues long. The CDR3 here is CASSLLSQRTNEQFF. DNA for the CDR3: TGTGCCAGCAGCCTGTTATCCCAGAGGACAAATGAGCAGTTCTTC.

The table lists this clonotype with many counts. The chain employs TRBV5-1 and TRBJ1-2, with D hard to call. The V gene's germline CDR1 is SGHRS and CDR2 YFSETQ. Trimming left V 4 bases short and J 4 bases short, with 14 bases between. This CDR3 contains 14 residues. The CDR3 coding sequence is TGCGCCAGCAGCACCGGCGGCGGACTCTATGGCTACACCTTC. This codes for CASSTGGGLYGYTF.

This clonotype was detected ten times or more. The V gene is TRBV11-2, the J gene TRBJ2-7; D is unresolved. This CDR3 spans 13 amino acids. CDR1 SGHAT and CDR2 FQNNGV come from the germline V gene. The V and J ends lost 3 bases and 2 bases respectively, with 8 bases between them. The CDR3 DNA reads TGTGCCAGCAGCTTCCCCAGAACCTACGAGCAGTACTTC. Translation gives CASSFPRTYEQYF.

Many counts were recorded for this clonotype. The gene calls are TRBV28 and TRBJ1-1; D gene unclear. CDR1 and CDR2 (germline): MDHEN, SYDVKM. This CDR3 is 12 amino acids long. The V end lost 7 bases, the J end lost 4 bases, and 10 bases lay between the germline ends. The CDR3 nucleotides read TGTGCCAGCAAGGAGATTAGCACTGAAGCTTTCTTT. Translated: CASKEISTEAFF.

This clonotype has only a few counts. The V and J genes are TRBV5-8 and TRBJ2-1, with TRBD2 matching over 7 bases. This CDR3 has 13 amino acids. The junction had 4 bases not matched to a gene; V was cut back by 0 bases and J by 10 bases. From germline, CDR1 is SGHTS and CDR2 YDEGEE. The CDR3 region is CASSLVWEGEQFF. Here the CDR3 DNA reads TGTGCCAGCAGCTTGGTGTGGGAGGGGGAGCAGTTCTTC.

This clonotype showed up just a few times. The rearrangement links TRBV28 to TRBJ2-7, with TRBD1 matching 9 bases. The germline gives CDR1 MDHEN, CDR2 SYDVKM. Trimming at V came to 2 bases and at J to 1 base, leaving 3 bases not matched to a gene. The CDR3 consists of 15 residues. CDR3 sequence (DNA): TGTGCCAGCAGTTTAGTAGGGACAGGGTCCTACGAGCAGTACTTC. Translated, it gives CASSLVGTGSYEQYF.

The gene calls are TRBV11-2 and TRBJ2-7; D possibly corresponds to TRBD2 (6 bases). V was shortened by 1 base and J by 3 bases, with 19 bases between the two germline ends. This CDR3 spans 17 amino acids. Germline values: CDR1 SGHAT, CDR2 FQNNGV. The DNA for the CDR3 is TGTGCCAGCAGCTTAGGGGGGGTGGGGACCACCAGCTACGAGCAGTACTTC. This codes for CASSLGGVGTTSYEQYF.

This clonotype was seen many times. CDR3 protein: CASGLAGVRYEQYF. The CDR3 DNA sequence: TGTGCCAGCGGACTAGCGGGGGTAAGATACGAGCAGTACTTC. This rearrangement joins TRBV6-5 to TRBJ2-7; TRBD2 matches 13 bases. Germline-derived CDR1 and CDR2 are MNHEY and SVGAGI. This CDR3 spans 14 amino acids. Unmatched junction bases numbered 5, after V lost 8 bases and J lost 4 bases.

This clonotype has a handful of counts. V usage is TRBV5-1 and J usage is TRBJ1-3; 9 nucleotides align to TRBD1. Germline V gene lookup returns CDR1 SGHRS and CDR2 YFSETQ. This CDR3 has 15 residues. V shed 4 bases, J shed 4 bases, and the junction held 6 bases outside the gene matches. CDR3 protein: CASSPGTGRGNTIYF. CDR3 DNA: TGCGCCAGCAGCCCGGGGACAGGGCGCGGAAACACCATATATTTT.

The V and J genes are TRBV5-4 and TRBJ2-1, with TRBD2 matching over 8 bases. J gave up 0 bases and V 3 bases, and 14 bases lay outside the gene matches. The CDR3 covers 19 residues. Germline assignment: CDR1 SGHNT and CDR2 YYREEE (reference sequence). The CDR3 region is CASSSGGATVSGSYNEQFF. The CDR3 nucleotides are TGTGCCAGCAGCTCCGGGGGGGCAACTGTTTCTGGCTCCTACAATGAGCAGTTCTTC.

This clonotype was observed at least ten times. The chain couples TRBV6-4 to TRBJ1-2; TRBD1 is a possible D gene (6 bases). The CDR3 spans 17 residues. Germline CDR1 MRHNA, CDR2 SNTAGT. V lost 2 bases and J 4 bases, leaving 20 bases between the germline ends. In DNA, the CDR3 is TGTGCCAGCAGTGACATTCCCGGGGGCCCGGGAGGCTATGGCTACACCTTC. Amino acids: CASSDIPGGPGGYGYTF.